What follows are 13 T cell receptor beta chains derived from one specimen sequenced in a study of blood T cell repertoires in COVID-19. TCRdb's copy holds only in-frame clones and misses some; the assay was immunoSEQ multiplex PCR. The table includes 200,000 to 250,000 clones, roughly 86% detected once. Sample: peripheral blood. Source of these receptors: an elderly man with acute or convalescent COVID-19.

This clone is a singleton in its sample. The CDR3 here is CASSYSGGIQETQYF. CDR3 bases: TGTGCCAGCAGTTACTCGGGGGGAATCCAAGAGACCCAGTACTTC. V and J are TRBV6-2 or TRBV6-3 and TRBJ2-5, with D perhaps matching TRBD2 (6 bases). From germline, CDR1 is MNHEY and CDR2 SVGEGT. V was cut by 0 bases and J by 1 base, with 9 bases left in between. The CDR3 extends over 15 amino acids.

The chain joins TRBV2 to TRBJ1-5; perhaps TRBD1 as D (6 bases). Germline CDR1 is SNHLY and CDR2 is FYNNEI. The V end was cut by 6 bases, the J end by 2 bases, with 17 bases between. The CDR3 extends over 16 amino acids. CDR3 bases: TGTGCCAGCAGGAGCCCGGGGGGGGCGGGCAATCAGCCCCAGCATTTT. Its translation: CASRSPGGAGNQPQHF.

DNA of the CDR3: TGTGCCAGCAGCTTAATCCCCACAAATGAGCAGTTCTTC. It encodes CASSLIPTNEQFF. The V call is TRBV7-2, the J call TRBJ2-1; D is uncertain. The CDR3 runs to 13 residues. Germline assignment: CDR1 SGHTA and CDR2 FQGNSA. The ends were cut back, 2 bases at V and 7 bases at J, with 9 bases in the middle.

The chain couples TRBV7-6 to TRBJ2-1, with TRBD2 matching over 11 bases. The V gene end was trimmed by 0 bases and the J gene end by 3 bases; junction bases not matched to a gene: 1. The CDR3 sequence is 16 residues long. Germline V lookup: CDR1 SGHVS, CDR2 FNYEAQ. The CDR3 DNA is TGTGCCAGCAGCTTAGCGGGGACTAGCGGCTACAATGAGCAGTTCTTC. This codes for CASSLAGTSGYNEQFF.

The genes are TRBV19 and TRBJ2-4; 7 bases are a match to TRBD1. The CDR3 covers 16 residues. V trimming: 6 bases; J trimming: 0 bases; junction bases outside the gene matches: 8. Germline V gives CDR1 LNHDA, CDR2 SQIVND (reference sequence). The DNA of the CDR3 is TGTGCCAGTAGCAGTACAGGGGCCTTAGCCAAAAACATTCAGTACTTC. Protein product: CASSSTGALAKNIQYF.

This chain uses TRBV5-1 with TRBJ1-2, with no clear D. Germline CDR1 and CDR2: SGHRS and YFSETQ. The V end lost 0 bases, the J end lost 4 bases, and 7 bases lay between the germline ends. The CDR3 is made up of 13 amino acids. The chain's CDR3 is CASSLVFGYGYTF. The DNA of the CDR3 is TGCGCCAGCAGCTTGGTCTTCGGCTATGGCTACACCTTC.

The chain carries TRBV18 and TRBJ1-1; maybe TRBD1 (6 bases). V was shortened by 4 bases and J by 0 bases, with 12 bases between the two germline ends. CDR1 is KGHSH and CDR2 is LQKENI in the germline V gene. The CDR3 runs 15 residues. This CDR3 is CASSHNRALNTEAFF. CDR3 DNA sequence: TGTGCCAGCTCACACAACAGGGCCCTGAACACTGAAGCTTTCTTT. The full variable domain, its missing parts supplied by reference TRBV18 and TRBJ1-1, is NAGVMQNPRHLVRRRGQEARLRCSPMKGHSHVYWYRQLPEEGLKFMVYLQKENIIDESGMPKERFSAEFPKEGPSILRIQQVVRGDSAAYFCASSHNRALNTEAFFGQGTRLTVV.

The chain is built from TRBV12-3 or TRBV12-4 and TRBJ1-1, with D hard to call. The CDR3 runs to 13 residues. Trimming removed 6 bases at V and 6 bases at J, with 14 bases between. The CDR3 sequence: CASSLIVGAEAFF. CDR3 DNA sequence: TGTGCCAGCAGCCTTATAGTCGGGGCTGAAGCTTTCTTT.

The chain combines TRBV20-1 with TRBJ2-3; perhaps TRBD1 as D (5 bases). Trimming took off 3 bases at V and 1 base at J, with 11 bases between the two ends. The CDR3 is 14 amino acids. Germline lookup yields CDR1 DFQATT and CDR2 SNEGSKA (reference sequence). CDR3 amino acids: CSASQGGGTDTQYF. The CDR3 nucleotides read TGCAGTGCTAGTCAGGGTGGGGGCACAGATACGCAGTATTTT.

The chain links TRBV28 to TRBJ1-1, with 9 bases fitting TRBD1. The CDR3 extends over 13 amino acids. From germline, CDR1 is MDHEN and CDR2 SYDVKM. Written as DNA, the CDR3 is TGTGCGGGGGGACAGGGCCTGAACACTGAAGCTTTCTTT. This codes for CAGGQGLNTEAFF.

V is TRBV23-1 and J is TRBJ2-7; D might be TRBD2 (5 bases). TRBV23-1 has ORF status, its function being uncertain. V was trimmed by 8 bases and J by 3 bases, leaving 17 bases between them. CDR3 length equals 14 residues. DNA of the CDR3: TGCGCCAGCGGGGAAGGGAGAAAGTTCTACGAGCAGTACTTC. It translates to CASGEGRKFYEQYF.

This chain uses TRBV29-1 with TRBJ2-7, with D perhaps matching TRBD1 (6 bases). The DNA end lines up better with TRBJ2-5; the J call may be wrong. Germline CDR1 and CDR2: SQVTM and ANQGSEA. The CDR3 contains 15 residues. This CDR3 is CSVEVTGLYQETQYF. Here the CDR3 DNA reads TGCAGCGTTGAAGTCACAGGGCTGTACCAAGAGACCCAGTACTTC.

This clone has only a few counts. J is TRBJ1-1 and V is TRBV10-1; 8 nucleotides line up with TRBD1. CDR1 WNHNN and CDR2 SYGVQD come from the germline V gene (reference sequence). V was clipped by 7 bases and J by 5 bases; unmatched bases: 9. This CDR3 has 14 amino acids. The chain's CDR3 is CASKAGGSGTEAFF. The CDR3 DNA reads TGCGCCAGCAAGGCAGGGGGCAGTGGAACTGAAGCTTTCTTT.